This T cell receptor beta chain originates from a study of identical twins. Whole-study findings and limits: Potential partial confounding of zero-insertion analyses by invariant MAIT and iNKT cells was noted. Recombination models fit unrelated individuals' TCR alpha sharing but underestimated twins'.

Template switching introduced a universal primer site, and the cDNA bore unique molecular identifiers. TCRdb passed the 5' RACE reads through MiXCR, listing each CDR3 protein once. There are hundreds of thousands of distinct CDR3 sequences in the sample; 9% to 15% occur only once, and around 1.5% lies in the top ten. With regard to this clonotype: The target antigen is unknown.

There are 17 residues in the CDR3. CDR1 and CDR2 from the germline V gene are DFQATT and SNEGSKA (reference sequence). V was shortened by 0 bases and J by 5 bases, with 22 bases between the two germline ends. Another study also made use of these data, one on yellow fever vaccine responses in identical twins. From that study: Twins' vaccine T cell response reportedly seemed partly convergent, partly personalized.

V and J are TRBV20-1 and TRBJ1-2; a possible D gene is TRBD1 (6 bases). The TCR originated in a woman aged 18-30 years in good health. Sequences were obtained from PBMCs. CDR3 in DNA: TGCAGTGCTAGAGATCCCCCTCGGGCAGGGGATACGTATGGCTACACCTTC. As protein: CSARDPPRAGDTYGYTF.